A selection of T cell receptor beta chains follows, all from one sample in a study of T-cell memory formation after mild COVID-19. TCRdb re-analysed the 5' RACE reads in MiXCR, keeping a single row per CDR3 protein. The repertoire consists of around 180,000 distinct CDR3 sequences, with 16% occurring once and the leading ten covering roughly 2.1%. The sample was PBMCs or a T cell subset sorted from them (not recorded which). The source is an adult woman who had mild COVID-19 (a few samples of this study predate the infection). Cell type and time point are not known. The CDR3 runs from the conserved cysteine through the conserved F or W. The D gene is left open where the match is weak. A clone size is listed for some rows: how often the clone was seen (once, few, many), or a class if it is expanded.

V: TRBV5-1; D: .; size: .; J: TRBJ1-1; CDR3: CASSLGPGFMNTEAFF; DNA: TGCGCCAGCAGCTTAGGGCCAGGGTTTATGAACACTGAAGCTTTCTTT
V: TRBV12-3/TRBV12-4; D: TRBD1; size: .; J: TRBJ2-4; CDR3: CASSPRTGANIQYF; DNA: TGTGCCAGCAGTCCTAGGACAGGGGCAAACATTCAGTACTTC
V: TRBV19; D: .; size: .; J: TRBJ1-1; CDR3: CASSIPEVTEAFF; DNA: TGTGCCAGTAGTATCCCAGAAGTCACTGAAGCTTTCTTT
V: TRBV7-2; D: .; size: many; J: TRBJ2-3; CDR3: CASSSRAFTDTQYF; DNA: TGTGCCAGCAGTTCCCGGGCATTCACAGATACGCAGTATTTT
V: TRBV5-1; D: .; size: .; J: TRBJ2-7; CDR3: CASSLAWSYEQYF; DNA: TGCGCCAGCAGCTTGGCCTGGAGCTACGAGCAGTACTTC
V: TRBV7-9; D: .; size: .; J: TRBJ2-7; CDR3: CASSLPPSRQLKLYEQYF; DNA: TGTGCCAGCAGCCTCCCTCCCAGCAGACAGCTGAAACTTTACGAGCAGTACTTC
V: TRBV5-6; D: .; size: .; J: TRBJ1-4; CDR3: CASSLFSRGDKLFF; DNA: TGTGCCAGCAGCTTGTTTTCCAGGGGAGACAAACTGTTTTTT
V: TRBV24-1; D: TRBD1; size: few; J: TRBJ2-3; CDR3: CATSIKDRRFSGGTDTQYF; DNA: TGTGCCACCAGTATTAAGGACAGGCGATTTTCTGGGGGCACAGATACGCAGTATTTT
V: TRBV20-1; D: .; size: many; J: TRBJ2-1; CDR3: CSALVSYNEQFF; DNA: TGCAGTGCCCTGGTCTCCTACAATGAGCAGTTCTTC
V: TRBV10-3; D: .; size: .; J: TRBJ2-7; CDR3: CAISESLGDSEQYF; DNA: TGTGCCATCAGTGAGTCACTAGGCGATTCCGAGCAGTACTTC
V: TRBV14; D: .; size: few; J: TRBJ1-2; CDR3: CASSQGLLMGYTF; DNA: TGTGCCAGCAGCCAAGGTTTACTGATGGGCTACACCTTC
V: TRBV4-3; D: TRBD1; size: .; J: TRBJ1-1; CDR3: CASSQAGGVSEAFF; DNA: TGCGCCAGCAGCCAAGCAGGGGGCGTCTCTGAAGCTTTCTTT
V: TRBV20-1; D: .; size: .; J: TRBJ1-2; CDR3: CSAYTGFRMDGYTF; DNA: TGCAGTGCTTACACAGGGTTTCGGATGGATGGCTACACCTTC
V: TRBV2; D: TRBD1; size: .; J: TRBJ1-1; CDR3: CASSGQGEAFF; DNA: TGTGCCAGCAGTGGACAGGGAGAAGCTTTCTTT
V: TRBV20-1; D: TRBD2; size: many; J: TRBJ2-7; CDR3: CSASGGGRAEQYF; DNA: TGCAGTGCTAGTGGCGGCGGGAGGGCCGAGCAGTACTTC
V: TRBV30; D: .; size: few; J: TRBJ2-2; CDR3: CAWSSVLDTGELFF; DNA: TGTGCCTGGAGTTCTGTGTTGGACACCGGGGAGCTGTTTTTT